This TCR beta chain was recovered during a study of cytomegalovirus exposure and HLA in healthy donors. Study-wide background: As released early, the data held 75 million to 90 million unique TCRs from HLA-typed donors.

The CDR3 loop spans 13 amino acids. The ends lost 6 bases at V and 6 bases at J; junction bases unmatched: 6. Germline loops: CDR1 MDHEN, CDR2 SYDVKM. Use of 60 Vbeta and 13 Jbeta primers characterized the PCR. TCRdb's table, derived via immunoSEQ multiplex PCR, lists solely in-frame clones and lacks some. Of fewer than 200,000 clones listed, 76% are singletons. The chain carries TRBV28 and TRBJ2-7; 9 bases line up with TRBD1. The source of this sequence is a female donor in good health and CMV-seronegative. Sequenced: PBMCs. The CDR3, as DNA: TGTGCCAGCAGCCGGGGACAGGGAGGCGAGCAGTACTTC. This sequence encodes CASSRGQGGEQYF.